The TCR beta chain described here comes from a study of Ad26.COV2.S vaccination and SARS-CoV-2 variants. On the study more broadly: Sample donor was a member of the COV1001 Ad26.COV2.S trial arm.

Per the germline V gene, CDR1 is SGHKS and CDR2 is YYEKEE (reference sequence). V lost 4 bases and J lost 3; bases outside the gene matches: 9. CDR3 length: 15 amino acids. Regarding treatment: roughly 19 received Ad26.COV2.S at low or high dose, single or two shots; several received placebo; per-sample allocation not given. The investigators took samples on day 63 after the first vaccine or placebo injection. Based in Boston, the donor was an adult of 18-55 years. The vaccine antigen was prefusion-stabilized Wuhan SARS-CoV-2 spike. Sequencing used immunoSEQ multiplex PCR; TCRdb keeps in-frame clones, though not all of them. The data contain about 320,000 clones, approximately 80% of them singletons.

The sequence derives from a person between 18 and 59 years old who received the Ad26.COV2.S COVID-19 vaccine or a placebo. Sequenced material: peripheral blood, taken in a trial of Ad26.COV2.S vaccine versus placebo. This chain connects TRBV5-5 to TRBJ2-7; 8 bases align to TRBD1. CDR3 bases: TGTGCCAGCAGCGTCGGGACAGGACAAATCTACGAGCAGTACTTC. Its translation: CASSVGTGQIYEQYF.